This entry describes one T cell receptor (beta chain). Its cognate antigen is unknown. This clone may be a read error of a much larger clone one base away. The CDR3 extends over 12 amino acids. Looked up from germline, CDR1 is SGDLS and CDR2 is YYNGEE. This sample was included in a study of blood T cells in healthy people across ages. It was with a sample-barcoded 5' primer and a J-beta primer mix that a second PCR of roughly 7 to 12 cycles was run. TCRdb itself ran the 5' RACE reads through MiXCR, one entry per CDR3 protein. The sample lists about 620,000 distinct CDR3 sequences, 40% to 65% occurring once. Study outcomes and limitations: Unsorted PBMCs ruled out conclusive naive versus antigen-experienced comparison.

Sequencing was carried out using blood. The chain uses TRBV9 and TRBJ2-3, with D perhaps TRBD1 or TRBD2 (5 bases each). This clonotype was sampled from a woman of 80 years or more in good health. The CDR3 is CASSRGADTQCF. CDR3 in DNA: TGTGCCAGCAGCCGAGGGGCAGATACGCAGTGTTTT.